The 6 T cell receptor beta chains below were found in one sample sequenced in a study of blood T cell repertoires in COVID-19. TCRdb's table, derived via immunoSEQ multiplex PCR, lists solely in-frame clones and lacks some. The repertoire holds fewer than 250,000 clones, with roughly 83% as singletons. Sequenced: PBMCs or T cells enriched from blood (not recorded which). These receptors were collected from a woman in her forties or fifties who had recovered from COVID-19.

Written as DNA, the CDR3 is TGTGCCAGTAGTAGTAACGCAGGGGCTTCTGGAAACACCATATATTTT. Translating gives CASSSNAGASGNTIYF. This chain connects TRBV19 to TRBJ1-3, with D possibly matching TRBD1 (6 bases). This CDR3 region has 16 residues. V lost 4 bases and J lost 1, with 14 bases in between. Germline CDR1 LNHDA, CDR2 SQIVND (reference sequence).

On this clone itself: Different DNA sequences within this sample yield the same CDR3. The rearrangement uses TRBV7-9 and TRBJ1-2; D is uncertain. Germline assignment: CDR1 SEHNR and CDR2 FQNEAQ (reference sequence). The CDR3 has 12 amino acids. Trimming took 1 base from V and 4 from J, leaving 4 bases between them. The CDR3 here is CASSLDSYGYTF. In DNA, the CDR3 is TGTGCCAGCAGCTTAGACAGCTATGGCTACACCTTC.

V and J are TRBV19 and TRBJ1-2; D unclear. Between the trimmed V and J ends, which lost 5 bases and 1 base, there was a span of 8 bases. The CDR3 consists of 13 residues. In germline, CDR1 is LNHDA, CDR2 SQIVND (reference sequence). Here the CDR3 DNA reads TGTGCCAGTAGTCGCCAGATTAACTATGGCTACACCTTC. The encoded protein is CASSRQINYGYTF.

This rearrangement joins TRBV5-1 to TRBJ1-6; 8 bases line up with TRBD1. The CDR3 contains 13 residues. Looked up from germline, CDR1 is SGHRS and CDR2 is YFSETQ. V shed 7 bases, J shed 7 bases, and the junction held 4 bases outside the gene matches. The CDR3 DNA follows: TGCGCCAGCGGGGACAGGCTAAATTCACCCCTCCACTTT. As protein: CASGDRLNSPLHF.

The rearrangement uses TRBV15 and TRBJ1-2; unclear D gene. This CDR3 spans 15 amino acids. From germline, CDR1 is LNHNV and CDR2 YYDKDF (reference sequence). With 0 bases removed from V and 0 bases from J, the gap between germline ends came to 8 bases. The CDR3 loop reads CATSRDGPANYGYTF. CDR3 in DNA: TGTGCCACCAGCAGAGATGGGCCTGCTAACTATGGCTACACCTTC.

The rearrangement links TRBV7-9 to TRBJ2-7, with D perhaps TRBD2 (7 bases). V was clipped by 5 bases and J by 2 bases, with 13 bases between them. The germline CDR1 and CDR2 sequences are SEHNR and FQNEAQ (reference sequence). The CDR3 has 14 residues. Written as DNA, the CDR3 is TGTGCCAGCAGCCCGACGGGGGGCCCCTACGAGCAGTACTTC. Protein sequence: CASSPTGGPYEQYF.